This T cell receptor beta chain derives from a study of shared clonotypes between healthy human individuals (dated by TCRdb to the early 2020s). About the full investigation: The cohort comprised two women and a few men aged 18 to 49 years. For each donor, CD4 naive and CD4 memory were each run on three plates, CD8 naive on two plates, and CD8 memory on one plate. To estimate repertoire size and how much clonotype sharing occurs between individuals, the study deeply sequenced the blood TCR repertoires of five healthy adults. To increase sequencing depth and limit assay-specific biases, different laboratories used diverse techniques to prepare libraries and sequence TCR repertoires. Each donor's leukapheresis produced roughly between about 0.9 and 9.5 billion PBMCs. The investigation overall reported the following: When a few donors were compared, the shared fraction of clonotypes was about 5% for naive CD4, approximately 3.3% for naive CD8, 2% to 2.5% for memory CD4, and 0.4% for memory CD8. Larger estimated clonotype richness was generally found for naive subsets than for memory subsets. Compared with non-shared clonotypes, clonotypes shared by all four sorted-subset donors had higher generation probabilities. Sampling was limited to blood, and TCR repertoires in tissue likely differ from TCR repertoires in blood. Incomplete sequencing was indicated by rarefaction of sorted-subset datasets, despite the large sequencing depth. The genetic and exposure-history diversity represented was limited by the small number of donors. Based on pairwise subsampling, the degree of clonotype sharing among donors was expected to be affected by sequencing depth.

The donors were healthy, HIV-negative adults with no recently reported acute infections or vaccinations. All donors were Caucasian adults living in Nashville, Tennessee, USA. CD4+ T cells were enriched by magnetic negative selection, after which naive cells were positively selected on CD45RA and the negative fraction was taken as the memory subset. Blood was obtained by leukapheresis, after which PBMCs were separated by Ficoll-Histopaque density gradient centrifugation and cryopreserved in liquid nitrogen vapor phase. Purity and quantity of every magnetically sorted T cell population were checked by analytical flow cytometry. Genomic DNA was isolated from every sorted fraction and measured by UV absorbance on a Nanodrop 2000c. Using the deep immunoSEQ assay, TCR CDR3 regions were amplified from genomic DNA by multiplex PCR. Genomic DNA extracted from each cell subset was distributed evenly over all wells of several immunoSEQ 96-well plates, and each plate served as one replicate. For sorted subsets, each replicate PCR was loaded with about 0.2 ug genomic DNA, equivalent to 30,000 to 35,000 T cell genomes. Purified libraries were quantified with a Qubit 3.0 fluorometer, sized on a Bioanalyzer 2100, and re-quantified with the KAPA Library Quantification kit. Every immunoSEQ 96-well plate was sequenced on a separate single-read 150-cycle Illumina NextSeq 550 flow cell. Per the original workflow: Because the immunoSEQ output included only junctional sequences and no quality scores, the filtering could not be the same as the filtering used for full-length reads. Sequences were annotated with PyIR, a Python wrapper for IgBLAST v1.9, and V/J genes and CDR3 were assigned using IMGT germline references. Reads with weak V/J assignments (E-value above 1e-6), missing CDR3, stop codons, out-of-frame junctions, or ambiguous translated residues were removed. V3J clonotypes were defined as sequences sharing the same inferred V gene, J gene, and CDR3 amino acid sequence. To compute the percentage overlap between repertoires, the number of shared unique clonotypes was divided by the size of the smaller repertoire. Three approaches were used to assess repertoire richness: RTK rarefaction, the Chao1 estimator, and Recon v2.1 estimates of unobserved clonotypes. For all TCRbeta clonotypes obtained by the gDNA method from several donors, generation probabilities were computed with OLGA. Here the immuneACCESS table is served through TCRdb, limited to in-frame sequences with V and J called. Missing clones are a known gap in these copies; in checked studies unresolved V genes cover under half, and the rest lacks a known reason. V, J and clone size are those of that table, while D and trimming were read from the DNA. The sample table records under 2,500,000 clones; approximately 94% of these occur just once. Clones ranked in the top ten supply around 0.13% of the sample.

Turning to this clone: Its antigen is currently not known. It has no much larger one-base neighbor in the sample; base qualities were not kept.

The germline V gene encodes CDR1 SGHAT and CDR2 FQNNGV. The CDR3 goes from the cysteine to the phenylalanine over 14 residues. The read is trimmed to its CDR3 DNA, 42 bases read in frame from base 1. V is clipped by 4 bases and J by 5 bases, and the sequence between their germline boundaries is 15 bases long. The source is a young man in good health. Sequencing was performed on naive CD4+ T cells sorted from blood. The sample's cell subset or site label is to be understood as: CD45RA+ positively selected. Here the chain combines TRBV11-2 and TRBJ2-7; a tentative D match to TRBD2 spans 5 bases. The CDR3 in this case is CASSWGIRGDEQYF. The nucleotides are TGTGCCAGCAGCTGGGGAATCCGGGGTGACGAGCAGTACTTC.